A single sample gave rise to the 22 T cell receptor beta chains below, sequenced in a study of blood T cells in healthy people across ages. Sample-barcoded 5' priming and a J-beta primer mix drove a second PCR of about 6 to 12 cycles. In TCRdb, the 5' RACE reads were re-called with MiXCR into one record per CDR3 protein. The sample includes 700,000 to 800,000 distinct CDR3 sequences, roughly 44% of them seen just once. Input material: blood. Every receptor here comes from a woman aged 60-70 years in good health.

Remarks on this clonotype: A junction boundary mismatches the germline segment, possibly from a read error. V is TRBV7-8 and J is TRBJ1-2; no definite D call. The CDR3 runs to 15 residues. Per germline, CDR1 SGHVS and CDR2 FQNEAQ. This CDR3 reads CASSLSNQANYGYTF. CDR3 sequence (DNA): TGTGCCAGCAGCTTAAGTAATCAAGCTAACTATGGCTACACTTTC.

The chain employs TRBV7-2 and TRBJ2-5, with unresolved D. Germline V gene data show CDR1 as SGHTA and CDR2 as FQGNSA. V was trimmed by 5 bases and J by 11 bases, leaving 12 bases between them. This CDR3 has 11 residues. The CDR3 region has the DNA TGTGCCAGCAGCAGGACGTCTGAGCAGTACTTC. Protein: CASSRTSEQYF.

As concerns this clonotype: The junction and the germline gene differ at one end; a read error may be behind it. J is TRBJ2-3 and V is TRBV7-2, with 9 bases matching TRBD2. Germline V gene data show CDR1 as SGHTA and CDR2 as FQGNSA. The CDR3 runs to 16 residues. This CDR3 reads CASSSSSGAITDTRYF. CDR3 bases: TGTGCCAGCAGCTCCTCTAGCGGGGCCATCACAGATACGCGGTATTTT.

The sample holds a few counts of this clonotype. This sequence joins TRBV6-2 or TRBV6-3 and TRBJ2-7; 8 positions agree with TRBD2. CDR3 length equals 14 residues. Looked up from germline, CDR1 is MNHEY and CDR2 is SVGEGT. Unmatched junction bases numbered 5, after V lost 5 bases and J lost 2 bases. CDR3 nucleotides: TGTGCCAGCAGTCGAGGGGGACTAGCCTACGAGCAGTACTTC. It is translated as CASSRGGLAYEQYF.

The J gene is TRBJ2-5, the V gene TRBV20-1, with D maybe TRBD1 (6 bases). V lost 5 bases and J 9 bases, leaving 19 bases between the germline ends. Per germline, CDR1 DFQATT and CDR2 SNEGSKA (reference sequence). The CDR3 is 13 amino acids. The CDR3 coding sequence is TGCAGTGCTCAACAGGGTCTTGATGGGGCCCAGTACTTC. Its translation: CSAQQGLDGAQYF.

In regard to this clonotype: A read error may be the cause here, since a much bigger clone is one base away. The rearrangement links TRBV29-1 to TRBJ2-6; D possibly corresponds to TRBD2 (5 bases). CDR1 SQVTM and CDR2 ANQGSEA come from the germline V gene. The CDR3 is 14 amino acids. V lost 6 bases and J lost 2, with 11 bases in between. CDR3 region: CSVRVGTGANVLTF. The CDR3 DNA follows: TGCAGCGTGAGGGTGGGGACTGGGGCCAACGTCCTGACTTTC.

The sample holds a few counts of this clonotype. This chain joins TRBV7-8 and TRBJ2-1; D unclear. Germline lookup yields CDR1 SGHVS and CDR2 FQNEAQ. The CDR3 totals 12 residues. The V end lost 1 base, the J end lost 9 bases, and 7 bases lay between the germline ends. The CDR3 sequence: CASSLEGPEQFF. CDR3 DNA sequence: TGTGCCAGCAGCTTAGAAGGCCCTGAGCAGTTCTTC.

This rearrangement joins TRBV7-2 to TRBJ1-2; D might be TRBD1 (6 bases). This CDR3 is 15 amino acids long. Per germline, CDR1 SGHTA and CDR2 FQGNSA. Trimming removed 5 bases from V and 4 bases from J, with 17 bases in between. The CDR3 nucleotides are TGTGCCAGCAGCGAAGGGGGTCCCAGGGGCTATGGCTACACCTTC. Translation: CASSEGGPRGYGYTF.

This clonotype showed up many times. The chain is built from TRBV2 and TRBJ2-5; the D is unclear. This CDR3 contains 14 residues. Between the trimmed V and J ends, which lost 6 bases and 1 base, there was a span of 12 bases. Germline CDR1 SNHLY, CDR2 FYNNEI. The CDR3 region has the DNA TGTGCCAGCAGCCCGCAGTACCTCCAAGAGACCCAGTACTTC. Translating it yields CASSPQYLQETQYF.

The count of this clonotype is one. CDR3 amino acids: CASSLPGQGFEQYF. The CDR3 bases are TGTGCCAGCAGCCTGCCGGGACAGGGTTTCGAGCAGTACTTC. The rearrangement uses TRBV5-4 and TRBJ2-7; 9 bases are shared with TRBD1. Germline loops: CDR1 SGHNT, CDR2 YYREEE (reference sequence). The CDR3 is 14 residues long. V dropped 4 bases and J dropped 6; count of bases not matched to a gene: 8.

This clonotype was seen only a few times. This chain uses TRBV2 with TRBJ2-7; perhaps TRBD1 as D (6 bases). The CDR3 runs to 13 residues. Germline assignment: CDR1 SNHLY and CDR2 FYNNEI. With 4 bases removed from V and 5 bases from J, the gap between germline ends came to 12 bases. The CDR3 protein is CASSAQGTNEQYF. The CDR3 nucleotides are TGTGCCAGCAGTGCGCAGGGGACGAACGAGCAGTACTTC.

This chain links TRBV20-1 with TRBJ1-2; 9 bases align to TRBD1. The CDR3 has 15 residues. V dropped 4 bases and J dropped 8; count of bases not matched to a gene: 14. Germline lookup yields CDR1 DFQATT and CDR2 SNEGSKA (reference sequence). The CDR3 is CSATRTGAPAVGYTF. The CDR3 DNA is TGCAGTGCTACCCGGACAGGGGCCCCCGCGGTGGGCTACACCTTC.

This clonotype was observed a handful of times. The genes are TRBV6-2 or TRBV6-3 and TRBJ2-3; D gene uncertain. Trimming took 6 bases from V and 1 from J, leaving 8 bases between them. The CDR3 runs 13 residues. Germline lookup yields CDR1 MNHEY and CDR2 SVGEGT. The CDR3, as DNA: TGTGCCAGCAGACGAGACGGCACAGATACGCAGTATTTT. Its protein is CASRRDGTDTQYF.

This clonotype has only a few counts. V usage is TRBV12-3 or TRBV12-4 and J usage is TRBJ1-1; D is undetermined. This CDR3 has 13 residues. V was pared by 5 bases and J by 1 base, with 8 bases between. The CDR3: CASSRLQNTEAFF. For the CDR3, the DNA is TGTGCCAGCAGTCGGTTACAGAACACTGAAGCTTTCTTT.

The rearrangement joins TRBV20-1 to TRBJ2-7; 8 bases are shared with TRBD1. The CDR3 contains 14 residues. Germline lookup yields CDR1 DFQATT and CDR2 SNEGSKA (reference sequence). V was clipped by 1 base and J by 0 bases; unmatched bases: 2. The CDR3 nucleotides are TGCAGTGCTAGAGGGGACAGGCGCTCCTACGAGCAGTACTTC. It yields the protein CSARGDRRSYEQYF.

Of note for this clonotype: Mismatch with germline at one junction end may stem from a read error. The chain recombines TRBV5-4 with TRBJ2-3, with TRBD2 identical over 9 bases. The length of the CDR3 is 15 residues. Germline assignment: CDR1 SGHNT and CDR2 YYREEE (reference sequence). The CDR3 region is CAGSLGGLAGDTQYF. The CDR3 DNA reads TGTGCCGGCAGCTTGGGGGGACTAGCTGGAGATACGCAGTATTTT.

This clonotype was seen a few times. The rearrangement links TRBV5-8 to TRBJ2-7; D call uncertain. The CDR3 extends over 12 amino acids. Germline CDR1 SGHTS, CDR2 YDEGEE. The V gene lost 2 bases and the J gene lost 4 bases, with 7 bases spanning the gap. Here the CDR3 reads CASSFIGYEQYF. The CDR3 coding sequence is TGTGCCAGCAGCTTCATCGGTTACGAGCAGTACTTC.

Comments on this clonotype: A read error may explain this, as a much larger clone is one base away. This chain links TRBV10-3 with TRBJ2-1; tentatively, D is TRBD1 (6 bases). This CDR3 region has 12 residues. The germline V gene encodes CDR1 ENHRY and CDR2 SYGVKD. V was cut by 4 bases and J by 10 bases, with 11 bases left in between. CDR3 in amino acids: CAISVSGVEQFF. DNA of the CDR3: TGTGCCATCAGTGTGTCAGGGGTAGAGCAGTTCTTC.

The rearrangement uses TRBV20-1 and TRBJ2-1; 12 bases are a match to TRBD1. The J call may be incorrect, as the DNA end agrees better with TRBJ2-7. The CDR3 runs to 16 residues. CDR1 DFQATT and CDR2 SNEGSKA come from the germline V gene (reference sequence). The CDR3 protein is CSAREPGQGASNEQYF. CDR3 coding DNA: TGCAGTGCTAGAGAACCGGGACAGGGGGCCTCCAATGAGCAGTACTTC.

The chain employs TRBV15 and TRBJ2-5, with D possibly matching TRBD1 (5 bases). In germline, CDR1 is LNHNV, CDR2 YYDKDF (reference sequence). The CDR3 sequence is 15 residues long. Trimming removed 0 bases from V and 4 bases from J, with 12 bases in between. DNA of the CDR3: TGTGCCACCAGCAGAGATGTATCAGGGATAGAGACCCAGTACTTC. It codes for CATSRDVSGIETQYF.

The chain is built from TRBV4-1 and TRBJ2-5; tentative D call: TRBD1 (5 bases). The closer fit of TRBJ2-7 to the DNA end suggests the J call may be wrong. CDR1 MGHRA and CDR2 YSYEKL come from the germline V gene. The CDR3 is 16 amino acids. Here the CDR3 reads CASSQPLRNRQNEQYF. The CDR3 nucleotides are TGCGCCAGCAGCCAACCACTCCGGAACAGGCAAAACGAGCAGTACTTC.

This clonotype was recorded once. As DNA, the CDR3 is TGCAGTGCTAGAGCTGACGGACGCCACAATGAGCAGTTCTTC. Encoded protein: CSARADGRHNEQFF. The chain has TRBV20-1 and TRBJ2-1; D gene uncertain. Germline CDR1 is DFQATT and CDR2 is SNEGSKA (reference sequence). The germline V and J ends were trimmed by 1 base and 5 bases, with 12 bases remaining between them. This CDR3 region has 14 residues.